Listed below are T cell receptor beta chains from one sample, sequenced in a study of cytomegalovirus exposure and HLA in healthy donors. TCRdb's table, derived via immunoSEQ multiplex PCR, lists solely in-frame clones and lacks some. The sample has 100,000 to 150,000 clones, around 83% seen once; the top ten hold approximately 3%. Sequencing was done on a sample of PBMCs. These receptors were taken from a woman between 18 and 29 years old in good health and CMV-seropositive. CDR3s include the opening cysteine and the closing phenylalanine or tryptophan. The D gene is left open where the match is weak. Clone size is stated in some rows and not others, as once, few, many or a class when expanded.

CDR3 protein: CASSFRVFGGLGKETQYF
CDR3 DNA: TGTGCCAGCAGCTTCCGAGTCTTTGGAGGGCTGGGTAAAGAGACCCAGTACTTC
clone size: once
V gene: TRBV7-2
J gene: TRBJ2-5
D gene: -

CDR3 protein: CSADRVIGYTF
CDR3 DNA: TGCAGTGCTGACAGGGTAATAGGCTACACCTTC
clone size: -
V gene: TRBV20-1
J gene: TRBJ1-2
D gene: TRBD1

CDR3 protein: CVSSGGLGEAFF
CDR3 DNA: TGTGTCAGCAGCGGGGGGCTGGGTGAAGCTTTCTTT
clone size: once
V gene: TRBV2
J gene: TRBJ1-1
D gene: -

CDR3 protein: CASSDRVDTEAFF
CDR3 DNA: TGTGCCAGTTCGGACAGGGTGGACACTGAAGCTTTCTTT
clone size: -
V gene: TRBV19
J gene: TRBJ1-1
D gene: TRBD1

CDR3 protein: CASSPGLAGMGETQYF
CDR3 DNA: TGTGCCAGCAGCCCCGGACTAGCGGGGATGGGTGAGACCCAGTACTTC
clone size: -
V gene: TRBV5-4
J gene: TRBJ2-5
D gene: TRBD2

CDR3 protein: CASSPGQGAANTIYF
CDR3 DNA: TGTGCCAGCAGTCCCGGACAGGGGGCTGCAAACACCATATATTTT
clone size: -
V gene: TRBV2
J gene: TRBJ1-3
D gene: TRBD1

CDR3 protein: CASSLEWGGDPTDTQYF
CDR3 DNA: TGTGCCAGCAGCTTAGAATGGGGCGGGGACCCCACAGATACGCAGTATTTT
clone size: -
V gene: TRBV11-2
J gene: TRBJ2-3
D gene: -

CDR3 protein: CASLGGTDTQYF
CDR3 DNA: TGTGCCAGCCTCGGGGGCACAGATACGCAGTATTTT
clone size: -
V gene: TRBV28
J gene: TRBJ2-3
D gene: -

CDR3 protein: CATSDVQGNNSPLHF
CDR3 DNA: TGTGCCACCAGCGATGTACAGGGTAATAATTCACCCCTCCACTTT
clone size: -
V gene: TRBV15
J gene: TRBJ1-6
D gene: -

CDR3 protein: CASSSGQGSYNEQFF
CDR3 DNA: TGTGCCAGCAGCTCGGGACAGGGATCCTACAATGAGCAGTTCTTC
clone size: -
V gene: TRBV6-1
J gene: TRBJ2-1
D gene: TRBD1

CDR3 protein: CASSLTTIYGYTF
CDR3 DNA: TGCGCCAGCAGCTTGACAACAATCTATGGCTACACCTTC
clone size: few
V gene: TRBV5-1
J gene: TRBJ1-2
D gene: -

CDR3 protein: CASSVVRGASEQFF
CDR3 DNA: TGTGCCAGTAGTGTAGTTCGGGGGGCGAGTGAGCAGTTCTTC
clone size: -
V gene: TRBV19
J gene: TRBJ2-1
D gene: -

CDR3 protein: CASSLTGGETQYF
CDR3 DNA: TGTGCCAGCAGCCTGACAGGGGGAGAGACCCAGTACTTC
clone size: -
V gene: TRBV7-9
J gene: TRBJ2-5
D gene: TRBD1

CDR3 protein: CASSFDSVPDTQYF
CDR3 DNA: TGTGCCAGCAGTTTTGACTCGGTCCCAGATACGCAGTATTTT
clone size: -
V gene: TRBV27
J gene: TRBJ2-3
D gene: -

CDR3 protein: CASSYGQGPTGELFF
CDR3 DNA: TGTGCCAGCAGTTACGGACAGGGTCCCACCGGGGAGCTGTTTTTT
clone size: -
V gene: TRBV6-5
J gene: TRBJ2-2
D gene: TRBD1